The 5 T cell receptor beta chains listed next were all sequenced from one sample in a study of cytomegalovirus exposure and HLA in healthy donors. The PCR was carried out with 60 Vbeta primers and 13 Jbeta primers. The data were produced by immunoSEQ multiplex PCR, yet TCRdb's version contains in-frame clones alone and is incomplete. This table has approximately 150,000 clones, just over 75% appearing once. Input material: PBMCs. These receptors originate from a man in his forties in good health and CMV-seronegative.

J is TRBJ2-2 and V is TRBV30; D is unclear. The germline V gene has CDR1 GTSNPN and CDR2 SVGIG (reference sequence). The CDR3 consists of 12 residues. V gave up 2 bases and J gave up 2 bases, with 3 bases separating them. The CDR3 loop reads CAWSLNTGELFF. The CDR3 DNA is TGTGCCTGGAGTCTTAACACCGGGGAGCTGTTTTTT.

This clone occurred a few times. The V gene is TRBV6-5, the J gene TRBJ1-3; D unclear. Trimming removed 4 bases from V and 1 base from J, with 14 bases in between. The CDR3 is 16 amino acids. CDR1 is MNHEY, CDR2 SVGAGI, per germline. The CDR3 bases are TGTGCCAGCAGTTTGGTCGCTACTTTTTCTGGAAACACCATATATTTT. Residues: CASSLVATFSGNTIYF.

This chain connects TRBV4-1 to TRBJ1-1, with 11 bases lining up with TRBD1. The CDR3 runs 17 residues. V was pared by 2 bases and J by 5 bases, with 10 bases of the junction left unmatched. Germline V gene lookup returns CDR1 MGHRA and CDR2 YSYEKL. The CDR3 spells CASSQTGTGGRRTEAFF. DNA for the CDR3: TGCGCCAGCAGCCAAACCGGGACAGGGGGGCGTCGGACTGAAGCTTTCTTT.

For the CDR3, the DNA is TGTGCCAGCAGTCCTGGGACTAGCGGGAGTGATGAGCAGTTCTTC. Its protein product is CASSPGTSGSDEQFF. This rearrangement joins TRBV27 to TRBJ2-1; 14 bases line up with TRBD2. Losses at the gene ends were 5 bases for V and 8 bases for J; bases not matched to a gene: 5. Germline loops: CDR1 MNHEY, CDR2 SMNVEV (reference sequence). This CDR3 has 15 amino acids.

The chain combines TRBV6-5 with TRBJ2-1; TRBD1 matches 7 bases. V trimming: 6 bases; J trimming: 0 bases; junction bases outside the gene matches: 5. This CDR3 has 15 residues. Germline CDR1 reads MNHEY; CDR2 reads SVGAGI. CDR3 sequence reads: CASRADRSSYNEQFF. As DNA, the CDR3 is TGTGCCAGCAGGGCGGACAGGAGCTCCTACAATGAGCAGTTCTTC.